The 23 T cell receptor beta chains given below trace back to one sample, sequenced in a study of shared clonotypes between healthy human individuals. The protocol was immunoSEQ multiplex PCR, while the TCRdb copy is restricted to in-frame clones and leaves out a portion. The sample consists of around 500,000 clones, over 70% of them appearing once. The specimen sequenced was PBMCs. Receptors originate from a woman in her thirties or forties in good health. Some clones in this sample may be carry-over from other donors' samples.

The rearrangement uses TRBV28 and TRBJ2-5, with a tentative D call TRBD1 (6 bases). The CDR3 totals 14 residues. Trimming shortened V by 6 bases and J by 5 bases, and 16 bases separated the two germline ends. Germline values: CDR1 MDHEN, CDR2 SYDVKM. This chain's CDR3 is CASRPNRDRETQYF. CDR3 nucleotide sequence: TGTGCCAGCAGACCCAACAGGGACCGGGAGACCCAGTACTTC.

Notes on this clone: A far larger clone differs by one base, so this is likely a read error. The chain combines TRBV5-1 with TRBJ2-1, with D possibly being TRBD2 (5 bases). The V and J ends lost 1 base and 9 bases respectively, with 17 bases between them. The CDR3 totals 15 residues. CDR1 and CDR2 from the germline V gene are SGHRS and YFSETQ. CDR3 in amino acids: CASSLRRAQIGEQFF. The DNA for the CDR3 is TGCGCCAGCAGCTTGAGGCGGGCCCAGATTGGTGAGCAGTTCTTC.

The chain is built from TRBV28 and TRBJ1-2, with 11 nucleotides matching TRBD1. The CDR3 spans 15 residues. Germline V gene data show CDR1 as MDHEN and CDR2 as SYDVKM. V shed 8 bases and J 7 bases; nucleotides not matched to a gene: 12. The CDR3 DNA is TGTGCCAGCCACCCGGGGGGACAGGGGGTTGGTGGCTACACCTTC. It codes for CASHPGGQGVGGYTF.

CDR3: CASSQGKPGLAVSSYNEQFF. DNA of the CDR3: TGCGCCAGCAGCCAAGGTAAACCGGGACTAGCGGTTAGCTCCTACAATGAGCAGTTCTTC. The gene calls are TRBV4-1 and TRBJ2-1; 11 bases are a match to TRBD2. The CDR3 length is 20 residues. The junction had 11 bases not matched to a gene; V was cut back by 1 base and J by 0 bases. Germline lookup yields CDR1 MGHRA and CDR2 YSYEKL.

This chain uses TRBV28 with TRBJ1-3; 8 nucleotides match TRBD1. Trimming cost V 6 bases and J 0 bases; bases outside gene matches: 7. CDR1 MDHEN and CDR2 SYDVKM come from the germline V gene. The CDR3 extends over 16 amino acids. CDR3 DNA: TGTGCCAGCAGGACGACAGGGGAAGACTCTGGAAACACCATATATTTT. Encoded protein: CASRTTGEDSGNTIYF.

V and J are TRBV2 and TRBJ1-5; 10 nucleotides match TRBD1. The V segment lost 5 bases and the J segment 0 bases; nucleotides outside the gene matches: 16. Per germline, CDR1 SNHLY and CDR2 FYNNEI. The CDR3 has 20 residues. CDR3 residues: CASSLTGTGDLSGSNQPQHF. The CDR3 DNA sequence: TGTGCCAGCAGTCTTACCGGGACAGGGGATCTGAGTGGTAGCAATCAGCCCCAGCATTTT.

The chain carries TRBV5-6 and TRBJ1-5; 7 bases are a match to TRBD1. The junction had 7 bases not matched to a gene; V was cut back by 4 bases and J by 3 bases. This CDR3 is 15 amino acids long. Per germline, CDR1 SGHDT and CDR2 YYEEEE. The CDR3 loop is CASSTYDRVNQPQHF. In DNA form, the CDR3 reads TGTGCCAGCAGCACCTACGACAGGGTCAATCAGCCCCAGCATTTT. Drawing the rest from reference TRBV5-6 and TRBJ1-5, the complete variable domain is DAGVTQSPTHLIKTRGQQVTLRCSPKSGHDTVSWYQQALGQGPQFIFQYYEEEERQRGNFPDRFSGHQFPNYSSELNVNALLLGDSALYLCASSTYDRVNQPQHFGDGTRLSIL.

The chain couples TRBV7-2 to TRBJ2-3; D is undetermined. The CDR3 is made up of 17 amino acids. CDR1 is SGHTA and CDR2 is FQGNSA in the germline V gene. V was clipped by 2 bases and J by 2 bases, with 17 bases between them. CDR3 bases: TGTGCCAGCAGCTTAACCCCCCCAAGTTCCTTCACAGATACGCAGTATTTT. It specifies CASSLTPPSSFTDTQYF. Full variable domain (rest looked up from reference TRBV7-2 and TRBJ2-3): GAGVSQSPSNKVTEKGKDVELRCDPISGHTALYWYRQSLGQGLEFLIYFQGNSAPDKSGLPSDRFSAERTGGSVSTLTIQRTQQEDSAVYLCASSLTPPSSFTDTQYFGPGTRLTVL.

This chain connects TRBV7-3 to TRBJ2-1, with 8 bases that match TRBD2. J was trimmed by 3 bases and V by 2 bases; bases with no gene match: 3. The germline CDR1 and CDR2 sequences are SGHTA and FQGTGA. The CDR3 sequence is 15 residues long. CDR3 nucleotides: TGTGCCAGCAGCTTAGTGGCGGGAGGCTACAATGAGCAGTTCTTC. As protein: CASSLVAGGYNEQFF.

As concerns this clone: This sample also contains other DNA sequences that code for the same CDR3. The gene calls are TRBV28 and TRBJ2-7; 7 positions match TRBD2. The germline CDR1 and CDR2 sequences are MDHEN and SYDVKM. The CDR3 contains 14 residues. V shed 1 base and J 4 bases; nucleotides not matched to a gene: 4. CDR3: CASSLLSGAYEQYF. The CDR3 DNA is TGTGCCAGCAGTTTATTGAGCGGGGCGTACGAGCAGTACTTC.

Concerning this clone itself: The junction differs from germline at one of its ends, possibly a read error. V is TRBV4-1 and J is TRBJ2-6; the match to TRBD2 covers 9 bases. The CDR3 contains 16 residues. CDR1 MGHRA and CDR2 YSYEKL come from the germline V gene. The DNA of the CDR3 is TGTGCCAGCGTAGCGGGAGACTTTTCTGGGGCCAACGTCCTGACTTTC. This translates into CASVAGDFSGANVLTF.

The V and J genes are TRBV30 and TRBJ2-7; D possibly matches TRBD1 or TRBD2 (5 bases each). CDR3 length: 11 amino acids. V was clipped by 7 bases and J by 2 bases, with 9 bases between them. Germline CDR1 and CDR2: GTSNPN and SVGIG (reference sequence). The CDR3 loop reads CASGTAYEQYF. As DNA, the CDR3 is TGTGCCTCCGGGACGGCCTACGAGCAGTACTTC.

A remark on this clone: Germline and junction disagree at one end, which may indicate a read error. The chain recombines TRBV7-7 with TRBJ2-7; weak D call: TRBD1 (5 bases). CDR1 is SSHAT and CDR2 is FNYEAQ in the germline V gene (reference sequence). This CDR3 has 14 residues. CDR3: CASSLSETAYEQYF. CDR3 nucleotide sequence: TGTGCTAGCAGCTTATCCGAGACAGCCTACGAGCAGTACTTC.

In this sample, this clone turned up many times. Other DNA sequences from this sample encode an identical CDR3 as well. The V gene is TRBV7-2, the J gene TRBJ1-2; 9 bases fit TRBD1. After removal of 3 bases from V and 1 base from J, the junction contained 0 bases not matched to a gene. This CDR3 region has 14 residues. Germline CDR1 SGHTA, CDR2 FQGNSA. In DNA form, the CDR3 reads TGTGCCAGCAGCTTGGGACAGGGTAACTATGGCTACACCTTC. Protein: CASSLGQGNYGYTF.

DNA of the CDR3: TGTGCCAGCAGCTTCGCCGGGACTAGGTCCAATGAGCAGTTCTTC. Amino acids: CASSFAGTRSNEQFF. The chain recombines TRBV5-4 with TRBJ2-1; 8 bases agree with TRBD2. The CDR3 is made up of 15 amino acids. Per the germline V gene, CDR1 is SGHNT and CDR2 is YYREEE (reference sequence). The V segment lost 2 bases and the J segment 6 bases; nucleotides outside the gene matches: 7.

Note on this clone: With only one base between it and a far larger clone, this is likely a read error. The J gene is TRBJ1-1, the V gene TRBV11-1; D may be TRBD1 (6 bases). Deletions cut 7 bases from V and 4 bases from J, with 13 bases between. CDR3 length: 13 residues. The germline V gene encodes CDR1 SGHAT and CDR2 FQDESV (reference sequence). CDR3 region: CASNHREITEAFF. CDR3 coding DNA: TGTGCCAGCAACCACAGGGAGATCACTGAAGCTTTCTTT.

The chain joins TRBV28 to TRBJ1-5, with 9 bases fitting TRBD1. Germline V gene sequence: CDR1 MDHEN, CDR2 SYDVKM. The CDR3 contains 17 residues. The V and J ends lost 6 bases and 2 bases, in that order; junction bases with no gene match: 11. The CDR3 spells CASSSGTGPPGNQPQHF. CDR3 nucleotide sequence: TGTGCCAGCAGCAGCGGGACAGGGCCTCCCGGCAATCAGCCCCAGCATTTT.

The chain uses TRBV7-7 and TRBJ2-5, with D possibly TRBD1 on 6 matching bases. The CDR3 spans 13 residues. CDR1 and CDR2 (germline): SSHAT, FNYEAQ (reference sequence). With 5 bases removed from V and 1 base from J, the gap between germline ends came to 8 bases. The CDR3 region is CASSQGGQETQYF. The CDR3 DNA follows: TGTGCCAGCAGCCAAGGGGGCCAAGAGACCCAGTACTTC. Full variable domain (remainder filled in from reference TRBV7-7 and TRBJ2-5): GAGVSQSPRYKVTKRGQDVTLRCDPISSHATLYWYQQALGQGPEFLTYFNYEAQPDKSGLPSDRFSAERPEGSISTLTIQRTEQRDSAMYRCASSQGGQETQYFGPGTRLLVL.

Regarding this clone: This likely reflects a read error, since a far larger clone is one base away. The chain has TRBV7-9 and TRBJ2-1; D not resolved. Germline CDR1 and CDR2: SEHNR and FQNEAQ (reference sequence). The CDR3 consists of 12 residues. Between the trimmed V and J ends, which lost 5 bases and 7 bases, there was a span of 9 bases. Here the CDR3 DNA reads TGTGCCAGCAGCCCCTACGAGAATGAGCAGTTCTTC. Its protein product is CASSPYENEQFF.

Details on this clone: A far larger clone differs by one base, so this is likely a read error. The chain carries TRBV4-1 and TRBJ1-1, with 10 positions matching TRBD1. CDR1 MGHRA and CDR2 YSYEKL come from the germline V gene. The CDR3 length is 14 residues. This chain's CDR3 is CASSWGQGNNEAFF. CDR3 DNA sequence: TGCGCCAGCAGCTGGGGACAGGGGAACAATGAAGCTTTCTTT.

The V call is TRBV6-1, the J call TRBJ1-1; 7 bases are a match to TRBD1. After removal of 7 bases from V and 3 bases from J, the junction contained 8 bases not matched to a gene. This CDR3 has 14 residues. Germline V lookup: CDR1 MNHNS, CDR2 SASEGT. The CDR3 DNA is TGTGCCAGCAACCCACAGGGGAGGCACACTGAAGCTTTCTTT. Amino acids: CASNPQGRHTEAFF.

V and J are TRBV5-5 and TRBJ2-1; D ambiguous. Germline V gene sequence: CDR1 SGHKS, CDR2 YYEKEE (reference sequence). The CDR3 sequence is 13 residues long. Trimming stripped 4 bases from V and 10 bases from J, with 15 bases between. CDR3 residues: CASSPDDLGEQFF. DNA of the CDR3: TGTGCCAGCAGCCCCGACGATCTGGGGGAGCAGTTCTTC.

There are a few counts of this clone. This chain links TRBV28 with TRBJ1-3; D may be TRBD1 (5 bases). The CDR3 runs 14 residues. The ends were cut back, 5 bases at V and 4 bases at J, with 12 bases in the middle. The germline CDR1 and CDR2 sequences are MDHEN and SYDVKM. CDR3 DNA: TGTGCCAGCAGTCTGGACAAGGCAGGAAACACCATATATTTT. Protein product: CASSLDKAGNTIYF.